Included here is one T cell receptor beta chain sequence, with context. Its antigen is undetermined. Profiled with immunoSEQ multiplex PCR; TCRdb holds only in-frame clones, not every one. The table has about a million clones, approximately 75% seen once. This sample is drawn from a study of shared clonotypes between healthy human individuals. Study information: Used for every donor were three CD4 naive, three CD4 memory, two CD8 naive and one CD8 memory plate.

Findings and caveats of the study: Generally, naive subsets came out with larger estimated richness than memory subsets. Non-shared clonotypes displayed generation probabilities falling below those of clonotypes present in all four donors.

The source is a man younger than 35 in good health. Some clones in this sample may be carry-over from other donors' samples. Source material: memory CD4+ T cells from PBMCs. Sample subset: CD45RA-negative fraction.

For the CDR3, the DNA is TGTGCCAGCAGCACCCGCCGGACAGGGGGCCGCGAGACCCAGTACTTC. Translation: CASSTRRTGGRETQYF. J is TRBJ2-5 and V is TRBV5-8; 11 bases match TRBD1. The CDR3 sequence is 16 residues long. Germline CDR1 SGHTS, CDR2 YDEGEE. Germline trimming cut 4 bases from V and 5 bases from J; bases unmatched to any gene: 10.